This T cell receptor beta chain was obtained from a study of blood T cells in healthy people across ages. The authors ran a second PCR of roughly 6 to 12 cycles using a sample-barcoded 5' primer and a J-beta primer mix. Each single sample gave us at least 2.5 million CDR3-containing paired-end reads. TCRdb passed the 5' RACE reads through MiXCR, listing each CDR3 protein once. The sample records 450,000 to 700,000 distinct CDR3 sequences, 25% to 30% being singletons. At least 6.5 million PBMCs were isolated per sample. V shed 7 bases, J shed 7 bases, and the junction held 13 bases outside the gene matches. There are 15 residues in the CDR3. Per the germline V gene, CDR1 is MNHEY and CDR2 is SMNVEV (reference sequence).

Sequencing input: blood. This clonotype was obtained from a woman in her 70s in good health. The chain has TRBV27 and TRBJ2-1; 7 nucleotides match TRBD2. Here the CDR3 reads CASTTSGAIINEQFF. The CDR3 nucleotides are TGTGCCAGCACCACGAGCGGGGCTATTATTAATGAGCAGTTCTTC.